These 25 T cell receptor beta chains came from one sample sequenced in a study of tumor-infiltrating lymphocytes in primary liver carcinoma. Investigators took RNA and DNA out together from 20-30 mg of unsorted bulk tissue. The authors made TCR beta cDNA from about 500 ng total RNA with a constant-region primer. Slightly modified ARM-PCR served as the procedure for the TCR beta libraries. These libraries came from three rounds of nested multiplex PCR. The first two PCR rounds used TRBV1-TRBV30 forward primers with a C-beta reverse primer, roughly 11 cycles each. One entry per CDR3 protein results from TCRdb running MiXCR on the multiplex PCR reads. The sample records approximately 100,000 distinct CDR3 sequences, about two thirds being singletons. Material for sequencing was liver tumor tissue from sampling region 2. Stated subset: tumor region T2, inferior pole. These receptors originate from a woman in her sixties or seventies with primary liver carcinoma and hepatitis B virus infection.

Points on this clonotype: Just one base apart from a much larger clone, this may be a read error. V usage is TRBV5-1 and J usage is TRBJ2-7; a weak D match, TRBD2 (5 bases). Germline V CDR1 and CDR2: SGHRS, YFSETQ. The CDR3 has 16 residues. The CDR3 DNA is TGCACCAGCAGCATCGGCATCGGGGTACCAACCTACGAGCAGTACTTC. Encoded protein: CTSSIGIGVPTYEQYF. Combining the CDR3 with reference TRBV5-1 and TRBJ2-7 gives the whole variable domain KAGVTQTPRYLIKTRGQQVTLSCSPISGHRSVSWYQQTPGQGLQFLFEYFSETQRNKGNFPGRFSGRQFSNSRSEMNVSTLELGDSALYLCTSSIGIGVPTYEQYFGPGTRLTVT.

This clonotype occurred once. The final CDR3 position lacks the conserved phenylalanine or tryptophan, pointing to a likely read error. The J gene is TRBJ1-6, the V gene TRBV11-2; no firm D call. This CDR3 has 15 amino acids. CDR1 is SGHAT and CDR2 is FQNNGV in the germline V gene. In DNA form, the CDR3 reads TGTGCCAGCAGCATAGATCCGGGGAGGAATTCACCCCTCCACTCT. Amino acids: CASSIDPGRNSPLHS.

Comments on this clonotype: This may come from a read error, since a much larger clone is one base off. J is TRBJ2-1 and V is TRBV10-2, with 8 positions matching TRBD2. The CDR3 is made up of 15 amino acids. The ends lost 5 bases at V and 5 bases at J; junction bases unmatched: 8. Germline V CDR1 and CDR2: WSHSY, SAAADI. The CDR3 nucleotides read TGCGCCAGCAGTATCCGGACTAGCCGTGACAATGAGCAGTTCTTC. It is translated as CASSIRTSRDNEQFF.

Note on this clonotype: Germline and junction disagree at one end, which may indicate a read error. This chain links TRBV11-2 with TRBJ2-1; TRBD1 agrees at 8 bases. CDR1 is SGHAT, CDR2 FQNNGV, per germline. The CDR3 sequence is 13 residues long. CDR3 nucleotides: TGTACCAGTAGCTTGGACAGGGACGATAAGCAGTTCTTC. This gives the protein CTSSLDRDDKQFF.

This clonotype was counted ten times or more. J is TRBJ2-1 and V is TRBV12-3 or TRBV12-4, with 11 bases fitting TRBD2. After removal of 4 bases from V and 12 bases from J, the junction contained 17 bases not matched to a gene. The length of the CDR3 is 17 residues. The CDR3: CASSSTLAGVAFLGQFF. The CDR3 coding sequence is TGTGCCAGCAGTTCGACACTAGCGGGAGTAGCGTTTCTTGGGCAGTTCTTC.

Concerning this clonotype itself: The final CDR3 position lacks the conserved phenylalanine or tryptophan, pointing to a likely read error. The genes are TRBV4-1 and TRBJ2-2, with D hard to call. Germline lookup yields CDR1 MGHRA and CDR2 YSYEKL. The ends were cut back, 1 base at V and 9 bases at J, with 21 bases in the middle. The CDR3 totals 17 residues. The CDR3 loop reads CASSQVDMGFPTRELFL. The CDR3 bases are TGCGCCAGCAGCCAAGTAGACATGGGGTTTCCGACCAGGGAGCTGTTTTTA.

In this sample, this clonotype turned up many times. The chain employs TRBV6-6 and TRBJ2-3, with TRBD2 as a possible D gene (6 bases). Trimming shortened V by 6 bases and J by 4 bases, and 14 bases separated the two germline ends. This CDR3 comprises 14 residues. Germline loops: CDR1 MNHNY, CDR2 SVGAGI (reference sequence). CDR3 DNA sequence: TGTGCCAGCAGACGCGGGGTCGGGGCAGATACGCAGTATTTT. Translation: CASRRGVGADTQYF.

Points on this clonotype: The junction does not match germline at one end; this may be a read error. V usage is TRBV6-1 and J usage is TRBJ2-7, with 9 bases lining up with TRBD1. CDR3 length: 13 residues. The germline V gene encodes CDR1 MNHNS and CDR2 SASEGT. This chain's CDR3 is CARTGTGYHEHYF. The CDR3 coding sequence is TGTGCACGTACCGGGACAGGGTACCACGAGCATTACTTC.

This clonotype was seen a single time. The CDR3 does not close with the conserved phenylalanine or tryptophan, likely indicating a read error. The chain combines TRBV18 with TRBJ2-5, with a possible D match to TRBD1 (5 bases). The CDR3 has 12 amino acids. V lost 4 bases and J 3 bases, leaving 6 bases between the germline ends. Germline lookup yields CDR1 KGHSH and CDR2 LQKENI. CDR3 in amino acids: CASSQQEETQYL. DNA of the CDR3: TGTGCCAGCTCACAACAGGAAGAGACCCAGTACTTG.

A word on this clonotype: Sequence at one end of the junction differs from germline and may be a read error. The CDR3 region is CANSPPNTGELFF. The CDR3 region has the DNA TGTGCCAACAGCCCTCCGAACACCGGGGAGCTGTTTTTT. The chain combines TRBV7-9 with TRBJ2-2; D is ambiguous. Germline CDR1 reads SEHNR; CDR2 reads FQNEAQ (reference sequence). The CDR3 runs to 13 residues.

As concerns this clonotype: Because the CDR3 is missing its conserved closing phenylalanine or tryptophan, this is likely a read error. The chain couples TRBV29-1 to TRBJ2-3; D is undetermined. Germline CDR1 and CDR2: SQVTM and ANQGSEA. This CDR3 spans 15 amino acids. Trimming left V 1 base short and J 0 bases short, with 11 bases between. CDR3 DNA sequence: TGCAGCGTTGAAGTCTGTGGGATTAGCACAGATACGCAGTATTTG. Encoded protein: CSVEVCGISTDTQYL.

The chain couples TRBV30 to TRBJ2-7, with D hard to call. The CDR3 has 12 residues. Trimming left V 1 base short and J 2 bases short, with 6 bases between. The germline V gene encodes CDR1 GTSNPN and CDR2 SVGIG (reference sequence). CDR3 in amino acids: CAWSERAYEQYF. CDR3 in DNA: TGTGCCTGGAGTGAAAGAGCCTACGAGCAGTACTTC.

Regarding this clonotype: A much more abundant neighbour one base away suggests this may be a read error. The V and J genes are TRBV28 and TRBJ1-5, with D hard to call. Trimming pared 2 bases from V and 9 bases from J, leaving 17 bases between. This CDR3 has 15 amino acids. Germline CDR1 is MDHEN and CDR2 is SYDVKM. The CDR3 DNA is TGTGCCAGCAGTTTACGATTACTAGGCCCTCTGCCCCAGCATTTT. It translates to CASSLRLLGPLPQHF.

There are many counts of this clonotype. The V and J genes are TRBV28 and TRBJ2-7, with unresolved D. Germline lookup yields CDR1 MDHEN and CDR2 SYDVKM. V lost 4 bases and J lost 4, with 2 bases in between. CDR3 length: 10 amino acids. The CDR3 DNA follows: TGTGCCAGCAGTTGGTACGAGCAGTACTTC. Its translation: CASSWYEQYF.

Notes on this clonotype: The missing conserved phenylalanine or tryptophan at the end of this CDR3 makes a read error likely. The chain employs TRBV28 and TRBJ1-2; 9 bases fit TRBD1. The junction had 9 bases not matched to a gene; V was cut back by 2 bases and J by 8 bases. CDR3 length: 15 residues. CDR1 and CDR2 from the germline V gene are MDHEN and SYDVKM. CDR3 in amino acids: CASSLVGTGISGYTS. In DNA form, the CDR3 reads TGTGCCAGCAGTTTAGTCGGGACAGGGATCAGCGGCTACACCTCC.

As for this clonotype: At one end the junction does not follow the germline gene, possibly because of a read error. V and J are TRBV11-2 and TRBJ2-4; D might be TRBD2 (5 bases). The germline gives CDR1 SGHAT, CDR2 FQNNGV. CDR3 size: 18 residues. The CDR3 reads CDSSLDLAAALAKDIQYF. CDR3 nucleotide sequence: TGTGACAGCAGCTTAGACTTAGCAGCCGCTCTAGCCAAAGACATTCAGTACTTC.

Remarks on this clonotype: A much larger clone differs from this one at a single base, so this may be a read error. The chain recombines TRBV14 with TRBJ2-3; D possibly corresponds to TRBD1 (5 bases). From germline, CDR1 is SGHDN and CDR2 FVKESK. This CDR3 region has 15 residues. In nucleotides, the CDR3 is TGTGCCAGCAGCCAAGGGGGCTTCAGCATAGATACGCAGTATTTT. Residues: CASSQGGFSIDTQYF.

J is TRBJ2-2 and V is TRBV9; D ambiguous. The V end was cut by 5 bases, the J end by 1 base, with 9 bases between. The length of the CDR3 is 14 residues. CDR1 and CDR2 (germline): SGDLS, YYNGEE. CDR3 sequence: CASSLRVNTGELFF. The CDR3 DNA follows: TGTGCCAGCAGTCTCCGGGTGAACACCGGGGAGCTGTTTTTT.

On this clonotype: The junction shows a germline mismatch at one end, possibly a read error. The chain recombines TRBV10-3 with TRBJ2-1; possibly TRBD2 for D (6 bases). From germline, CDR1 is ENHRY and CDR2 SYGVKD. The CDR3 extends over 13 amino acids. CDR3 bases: TGTGCTATCAGTGACCACGGGGGTGGCGCGCAGTTCTTC. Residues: CAISDHGGGAQFF.

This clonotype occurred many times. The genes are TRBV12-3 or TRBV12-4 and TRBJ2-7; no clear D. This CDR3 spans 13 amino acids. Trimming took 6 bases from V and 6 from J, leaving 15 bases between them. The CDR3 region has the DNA TGTGCCAGCAGGCCGGACGCCGTCTCCGAGCAGTACTTC. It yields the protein CASRPDAVSEQYF.

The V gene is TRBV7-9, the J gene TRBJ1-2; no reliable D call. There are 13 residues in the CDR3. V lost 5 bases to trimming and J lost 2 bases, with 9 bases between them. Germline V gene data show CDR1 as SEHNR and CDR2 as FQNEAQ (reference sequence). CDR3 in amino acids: CASSPGRNYGYTF. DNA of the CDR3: TGTGCCAGCAGCCCAGGCAGAAACTATGGCTACACCTTC.

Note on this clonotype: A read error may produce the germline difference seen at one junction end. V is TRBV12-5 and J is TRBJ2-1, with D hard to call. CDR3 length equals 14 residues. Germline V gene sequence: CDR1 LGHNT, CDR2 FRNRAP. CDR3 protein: CVSGFEVVYNEQFF. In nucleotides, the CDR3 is TGTGTTAGTGGTTTCGAGGTAGTTTATAATGAGCAGTTCTTC.

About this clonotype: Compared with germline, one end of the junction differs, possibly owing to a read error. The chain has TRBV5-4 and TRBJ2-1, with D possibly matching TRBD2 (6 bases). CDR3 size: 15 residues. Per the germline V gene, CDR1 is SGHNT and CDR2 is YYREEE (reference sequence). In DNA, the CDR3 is TGTGCCAGTAGCTTTCGTAGGAGGGTTGAGAATGAGCAGTTCTTC. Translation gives CASSFRRRVENEQFF.

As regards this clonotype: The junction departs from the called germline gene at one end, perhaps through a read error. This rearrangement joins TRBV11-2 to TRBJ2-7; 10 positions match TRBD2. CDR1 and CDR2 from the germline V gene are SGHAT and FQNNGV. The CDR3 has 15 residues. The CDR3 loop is CASILEPSGSDGQYF. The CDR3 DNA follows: TGTGCCAGCATCTTAGAGCCTAGCGGGAGCGACGGGCAGTACTTC.

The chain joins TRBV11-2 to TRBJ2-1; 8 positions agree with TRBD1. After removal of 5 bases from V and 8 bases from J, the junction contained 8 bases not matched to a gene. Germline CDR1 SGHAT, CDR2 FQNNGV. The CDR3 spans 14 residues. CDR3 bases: TGTGCCAGCAGCACAGGGGGGACTCTCGATGAGCAGTTCTTC. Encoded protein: CASSTGGTLDEQFF.